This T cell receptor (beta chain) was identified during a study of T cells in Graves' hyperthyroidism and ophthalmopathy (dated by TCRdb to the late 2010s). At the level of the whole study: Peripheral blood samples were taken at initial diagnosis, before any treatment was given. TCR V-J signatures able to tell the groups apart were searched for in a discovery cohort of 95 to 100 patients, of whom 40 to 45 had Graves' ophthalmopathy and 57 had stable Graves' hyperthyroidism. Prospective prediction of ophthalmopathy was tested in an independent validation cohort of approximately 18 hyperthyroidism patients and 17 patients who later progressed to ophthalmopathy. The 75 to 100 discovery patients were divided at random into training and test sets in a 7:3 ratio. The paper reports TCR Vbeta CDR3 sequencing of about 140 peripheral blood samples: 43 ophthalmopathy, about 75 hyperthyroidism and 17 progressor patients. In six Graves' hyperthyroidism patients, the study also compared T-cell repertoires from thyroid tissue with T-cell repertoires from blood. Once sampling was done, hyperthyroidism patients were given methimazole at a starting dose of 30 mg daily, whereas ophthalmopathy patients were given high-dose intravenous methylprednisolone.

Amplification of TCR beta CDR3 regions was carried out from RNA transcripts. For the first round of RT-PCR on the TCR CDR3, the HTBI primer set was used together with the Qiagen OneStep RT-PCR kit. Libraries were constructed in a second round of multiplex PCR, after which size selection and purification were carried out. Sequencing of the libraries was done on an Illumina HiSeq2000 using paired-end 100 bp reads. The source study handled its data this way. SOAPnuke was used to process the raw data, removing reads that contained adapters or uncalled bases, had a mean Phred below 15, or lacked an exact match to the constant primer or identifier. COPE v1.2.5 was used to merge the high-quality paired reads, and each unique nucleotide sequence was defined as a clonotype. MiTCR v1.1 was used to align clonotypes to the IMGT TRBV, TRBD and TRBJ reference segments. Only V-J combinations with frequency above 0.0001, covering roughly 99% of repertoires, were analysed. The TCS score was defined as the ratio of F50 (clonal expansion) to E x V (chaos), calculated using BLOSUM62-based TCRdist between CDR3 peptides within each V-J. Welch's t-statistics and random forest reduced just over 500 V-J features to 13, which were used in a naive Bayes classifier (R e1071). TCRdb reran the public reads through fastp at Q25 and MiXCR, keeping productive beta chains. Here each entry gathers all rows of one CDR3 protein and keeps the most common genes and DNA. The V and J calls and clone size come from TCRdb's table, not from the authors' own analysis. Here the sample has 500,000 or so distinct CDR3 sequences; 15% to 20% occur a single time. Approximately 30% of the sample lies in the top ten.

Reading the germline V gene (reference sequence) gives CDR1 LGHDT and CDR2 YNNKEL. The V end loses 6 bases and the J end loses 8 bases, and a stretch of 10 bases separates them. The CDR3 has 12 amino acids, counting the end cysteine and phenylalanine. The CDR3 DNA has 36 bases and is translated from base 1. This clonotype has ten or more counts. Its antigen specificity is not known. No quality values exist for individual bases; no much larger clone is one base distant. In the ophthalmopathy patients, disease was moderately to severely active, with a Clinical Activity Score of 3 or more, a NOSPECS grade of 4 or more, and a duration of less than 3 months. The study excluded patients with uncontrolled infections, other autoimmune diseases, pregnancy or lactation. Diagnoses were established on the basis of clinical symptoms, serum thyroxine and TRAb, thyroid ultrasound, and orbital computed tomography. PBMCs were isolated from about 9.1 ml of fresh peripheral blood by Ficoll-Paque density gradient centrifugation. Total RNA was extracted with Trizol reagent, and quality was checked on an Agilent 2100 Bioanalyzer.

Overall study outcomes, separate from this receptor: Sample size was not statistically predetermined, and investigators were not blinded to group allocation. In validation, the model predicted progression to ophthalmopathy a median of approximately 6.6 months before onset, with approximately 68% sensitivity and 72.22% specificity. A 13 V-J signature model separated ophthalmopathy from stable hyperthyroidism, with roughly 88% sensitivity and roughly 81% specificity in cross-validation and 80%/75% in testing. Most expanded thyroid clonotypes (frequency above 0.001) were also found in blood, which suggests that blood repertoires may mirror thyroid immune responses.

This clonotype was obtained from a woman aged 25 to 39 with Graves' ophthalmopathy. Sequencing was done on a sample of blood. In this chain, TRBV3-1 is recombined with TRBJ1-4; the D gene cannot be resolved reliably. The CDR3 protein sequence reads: CASSSPGEKLFF. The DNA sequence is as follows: TGTGCCAGCAGTTCCCCCGGGGAAAAACTGTTTTTT.